Below, 15 T cell receptor beta chains from the same sample are listed, as sequenced in a study of blood T cell repertoires in COVID-19. Some clones are missing from TCRdb's copy, which holds only in-frame ones; the method was immunoSEQ multiplex PCR. The sample records some 220,000 clones, roughly 85% being singletons. The sample was peripheral blood. These receptors originate from a woman between 70 and 85 years old with COVID-19, enrolled during active disease.

CDR3 protein: CASSATGTGGWADTQYF. DNA for the CDR3: TGTGCCAGCAGCGCGACCGGGACAGGGGGCTGGGCAGATACGCAGTATTTT. The chain uses TRBV13 and TRBJ2-3, with 12 nucleotides matching TRBD1. V lost 5 bases and J lost 4; bases outside the gene matches: 10. This CDR3 has 17 residues. The V gene's germline CDR1 is PRHDT and CDR2 FYEKMQ (reference sequence).

The chain uses TRBV9 and TRBJ2-3; TRBD2 matches at 7 bases. This CDR3 contains 15 residues. The junction had 12 bases not matched to a gene; V was cut back by 3 bases and J by 8 bases. CDR1 is SGDLS and CDR2 is YYNGEE in the germline V gene. The CDR3 nucleotides are TGTGCCAGCAGCGCCTTCAGCGGGACTCCACGTACGCAGTATTTT. Its translation: CASSAFSGTPRTQYF.

The rearrangement joins TRBV6-6 to TRBJ2-1, with D possibly TRBD1 on 5 matching bases. The CDR3 spans 14 residues. The germline V gene encodes CDR1 MNHNY and CDR2 SVGAGI (reference sequence). Trimming pared 5 bases from V and 7 bases from J, leaving 15 bases between. As DNA, the CDR3 is TGTGCCAGCAGTGGGGCCTCGGCCTTGAATGAGCAGTTCTTC. Its protein product is CASSGASALNEQFF.

The V gene is TRBV4-3, the J gene TRBJ1-2, with D possibly TRBD1 on 5 matching bases. V was clipped by 0 bases and J by 2 bases, with 16 bases between them. Germline V gene sequence: CDR1 LGHNA, CDR2 YSLEER. This CDR3 is 17 amino acids long. This CDR3 is CASSQELAGRDNYGYTF. CDR3 nucleotides: TGCGCCAGCAGCCAAGAATTGGCAGGGAGGGACAACTATGGCTACACCTTC.

This clone was observed once. The chain couples TRBV9 to TRBJ2-7; 7 bases map to TRBD1. The CDR3 sequence is 15 residues long. Germline assignment: CDR1 SGDLS and CDR2 YYNGEE. The V segment lost 3 bases and the J segment 2 bases; nucleotides outside the gene matches: 8. The DNA for the CDR3 is TGTGCCAGCAGCGCATTCCCGGGGACAGCCTACGAGCAGTACTTC. Translating it yields CASSAFPGTAYEQYF.

The rearrangement uses TRBV5-1 and TRBJ2-5; maybe TRBD2 (5 bases). There are 13 residues in the CDR3. V was shortened by 2 bases and J by 5 bases, with 10 bases between the two germline ends. Germline V gives CDR1 SGHRS, CDR2 YFSETQ. The CDR3 coding sequence is TGCGCCAGCAGCTTCTGGGAGTTTGAGACCCAGTACTTC. Residues: CASSFWEFETQYF.

The rearrangement uses TRBV6-2 or TRBV6-3 and TRBJ1-5; TRBD1 might be the D (5 bases). The CDR3 spans 14 residues. Trimming took 5 bases from V and 3 from J, leaving 11 bases between them. In germline, CDR1 is MNHEY, CDR2 SVGEGT. CDR3: CASSQQAPNQPQHF. The CDR3 nucleotides are TGTGCCAGCAGTCAACAGGCACCCAATCAGCCCCAGCATTTT.

The CDR3 loop is CASSENRAFETQYF. In DNA form, the CDR3 reads TGTGCCAGCAGTGAGAACAGGGCTTTTGAGACCCAGTACTTC. V usage is TRBV2 and J usage is TRBJ2-5, with a possible D match to TRBD1 (6 bases). CDR3 length equals 14 residues. Between the trimmed V and J ends, which lost 3 bases and 5 bases, there was a span of 13 bases. Looked up from germline, CDR1 is SNHLY and CDR2 is FYNNEI. The whole variable domain, filled in from reference TRBV2 and TRBJ2-5, reads EPEVTQTPSHQVTQMGQEVILRCVPISNHLYFYWYRQILGQKVEFLVSFYNNEISEKSEIFDDQFSVERPDGSNFTLKIRSTKLEDSAMYFCASSENRAFETQYFGPGTRLLVL.

The chain employs TRBV23-1 and TRBJ2-7; 7 nucleotides agree with TRBD2. TRBV23-1 is an ORF, and what it does is uncertain. This CDR3 has 15 residues. Losses at the gene ends were 0 bases for V and 5 bases for J; bases not matched to a gene: 7. Written as DNA, the CDR3 is TGCGCCAGCAGTCAATCAAGGGAGGGGAGCGACGAGCAGTACTTC. Its translation: CASSQSREGSDEQYF.

The chain uses TRBV27 and TRBJ1-2; D is possibly TRBD1 (5 bases). Trimming stripped 3 bases from V and 4 bases from J, with 21 bases between. Per germline, CDR1 MNHEY and CDR2 SMNVEV (reference sequence). CDR3 length: 17 residues. The CDR3 region has the DNA TGTGCCAGCAGTTTCCGTCGACAGACCAGAATGGCCTATGGCTACACCTTC. Amino acids: CASSFRRQTRMAYGYTF.

This clone has a single count. The CDR3 loop reads CASGLGQGADTQYF. CDR3 sequence (DNA): TGTGCTAGTGGTCTCGGACAGGGGGCAGATACGCAGTATTTT. The V gene is TRBV12-5, the J gene TRBJ2-3; 10 positions agree with TRBD1. The CDR3 runs 14 residues. Germline trimming cut 5 bases from V and 4 bases from J; bases unmatched to any gene: 3. Germline V gene sequence: CDR1 LGHNT, CDR2 FRNRAP.

The chain couples TRBV11-2 to TRBJ1-2, with D tentatively TRBD1 (5 bases). Trimming cost V 1 base and J 1 base, with 10 bases left between them. The CDR3 is 15 amino acids. Germline V CDR1 and CDR2: SGHAT, FQNNGV. The CDR3 reads CASSLGAGINYGYTF. The CDR3 nucleotides read TGTGCCAGCAGCTTAGGGGCAGGGATTAACTATGGCTACACCTTC.

V gene TRBV7-2 combines with J gene TRBJ2-3, with D perhaps TRBD1 (6 bases). The germline V and J ends were trimmed by 5 bases and 3 bases, with 15 bases remaining between them. This CDR3 has 15 residues. Germline assignment: CDR1 SGHTA and CDR2 FQGNSA. The CDR3 reads CASSADRFMTDTQYF. For the CDR3, the DNA is TGTGCCAGCAGCGCAGACAGGTTTATGACAGATACGCAGTATTTT.

The chain uses TRBV19 and TRBJ2-3; the match to TRBD1 covers 8 bases. J gave up 4 bases and V 4 bases, and 10 bases lay outside the gene matches. The CDR3 is 16 residues long. Germline CDR1 LNHDA, CDR2 SQIVND (reference sequence). Here the CDR3 reads CASSTQGGDEADTQYF. CDR3 sequence (DNA): TGTGCCAGTAGTACACAGGGGGGCGACGAAGCAGATACGCAGTATTTT.

The chain links TRBV11-3 to TRBJ2-3, with 8 bases identical to TRBD2. This CDR3 is built from 14 residues. Losses at the gene ends were 4 bases for V and 6 bases for J; bases not matched to a gene: 6. Germline assignment: CDR1 SGHNT and CDR2 YENEEA. Written as DNA, the CDR3 is TGTGCCAGCAGCTCTAACAGACTAGCGGATACGCAGTATTTT. Its protein is CASSSNRLADTQYF.